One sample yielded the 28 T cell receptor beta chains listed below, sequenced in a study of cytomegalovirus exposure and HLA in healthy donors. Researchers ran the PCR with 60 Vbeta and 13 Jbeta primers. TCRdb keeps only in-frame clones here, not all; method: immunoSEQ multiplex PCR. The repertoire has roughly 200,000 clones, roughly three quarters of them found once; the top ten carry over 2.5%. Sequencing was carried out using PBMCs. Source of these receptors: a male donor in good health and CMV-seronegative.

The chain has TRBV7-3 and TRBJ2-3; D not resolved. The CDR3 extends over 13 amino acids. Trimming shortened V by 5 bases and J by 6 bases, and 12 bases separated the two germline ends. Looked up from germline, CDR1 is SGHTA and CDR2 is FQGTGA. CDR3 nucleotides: TGTGCCAGCAGCCGCGGATCAAAGGATACGCAGTATTTT. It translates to CASSRGSKDTQYF.

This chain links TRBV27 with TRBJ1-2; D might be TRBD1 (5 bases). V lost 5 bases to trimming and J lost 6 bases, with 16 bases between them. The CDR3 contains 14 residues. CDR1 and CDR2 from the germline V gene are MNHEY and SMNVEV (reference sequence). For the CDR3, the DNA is TGTGCCAGCAGTCCAACCCAGGGATGGAATGGCTACACCTTC. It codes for CASSPTQGWNGYTF.

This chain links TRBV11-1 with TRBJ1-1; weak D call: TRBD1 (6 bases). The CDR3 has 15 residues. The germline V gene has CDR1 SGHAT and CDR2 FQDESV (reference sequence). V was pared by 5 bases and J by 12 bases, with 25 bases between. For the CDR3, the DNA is TGTGCCAGCAGCCTTTGGGGGGGCAGGGGCACCGGAACTTTCTTT. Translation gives CASSLWGGRGTGTFF.

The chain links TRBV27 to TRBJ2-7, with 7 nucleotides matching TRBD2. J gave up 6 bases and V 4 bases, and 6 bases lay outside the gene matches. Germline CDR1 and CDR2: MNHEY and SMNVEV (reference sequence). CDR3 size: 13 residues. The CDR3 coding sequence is TGTGCCAGCAGTTCTCTAGCGGAGGGCGAGCAGTACTTC. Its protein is CASSSLAEGEQYF.

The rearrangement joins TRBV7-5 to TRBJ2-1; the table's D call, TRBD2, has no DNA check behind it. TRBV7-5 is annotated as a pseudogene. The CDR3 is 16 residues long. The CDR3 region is CARSHRTSGGYNEQFF. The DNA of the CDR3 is TGTGCCAGAAGCCACCGAACTAGCGGGGGTTACAATGAGCAGTTCTTC.

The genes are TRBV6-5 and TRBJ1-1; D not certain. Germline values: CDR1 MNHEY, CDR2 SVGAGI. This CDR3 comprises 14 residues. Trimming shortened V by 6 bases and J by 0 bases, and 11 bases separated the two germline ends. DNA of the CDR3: TGTGCCAGCAGAGAATCCACTATGAACACTGAAGCTTTCTTT. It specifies CASRESTMNTEAFF.

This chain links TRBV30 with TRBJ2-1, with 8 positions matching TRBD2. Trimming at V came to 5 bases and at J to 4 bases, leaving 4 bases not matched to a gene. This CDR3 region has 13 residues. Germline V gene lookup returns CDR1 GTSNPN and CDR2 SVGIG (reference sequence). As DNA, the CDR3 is TGTGCCTGGGGACTAGCAGCATACAATGAGCAGTTCTTC. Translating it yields CAWGLAAYNEQFF.

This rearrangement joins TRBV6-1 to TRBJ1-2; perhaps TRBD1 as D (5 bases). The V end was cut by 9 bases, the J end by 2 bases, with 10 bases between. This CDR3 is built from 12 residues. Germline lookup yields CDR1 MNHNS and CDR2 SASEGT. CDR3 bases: TGTGCCAGGAGAGCAGGGAACTATGGCTACACCTTC. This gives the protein CARRAGNYGYTF.

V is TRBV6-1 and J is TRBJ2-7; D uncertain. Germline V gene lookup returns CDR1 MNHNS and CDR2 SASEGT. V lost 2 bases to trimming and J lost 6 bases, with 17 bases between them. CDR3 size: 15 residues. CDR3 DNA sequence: TGTGCCAGCAGTGAAACTCAGCTTCGGGTGCCCGAGCAGTACTTC. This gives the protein CASSETQLRVPEQYF.

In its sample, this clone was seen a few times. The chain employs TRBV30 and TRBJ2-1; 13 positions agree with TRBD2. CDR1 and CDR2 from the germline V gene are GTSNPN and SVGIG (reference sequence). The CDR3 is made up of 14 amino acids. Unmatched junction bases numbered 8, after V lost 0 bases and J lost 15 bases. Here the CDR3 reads CAWSVPGTSGIRFF. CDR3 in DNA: TGTGCCTGGAGTGTACCTGGGACTAGCGGGATACGGTTCTTC. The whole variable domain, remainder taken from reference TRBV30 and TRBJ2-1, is SQTIHQWPATLVQPVGSPLSLECTVEGTSNPNLYWYRQAAGRGLQLLFYSVGIGQISSEVPQNLSASRPQDRQFILSSKKLLLSDSGFYLCAWSVPGTSGIRFFGPGTRLTVL.

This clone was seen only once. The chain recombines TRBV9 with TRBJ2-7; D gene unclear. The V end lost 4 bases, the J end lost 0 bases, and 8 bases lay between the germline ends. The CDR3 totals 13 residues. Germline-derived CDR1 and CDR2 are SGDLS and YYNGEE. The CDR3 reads CASSPRSSYEQYF. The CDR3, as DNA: TGTGCCAGCAGCCCGAGGAGCTCCTACGAGCAGTACTTC.

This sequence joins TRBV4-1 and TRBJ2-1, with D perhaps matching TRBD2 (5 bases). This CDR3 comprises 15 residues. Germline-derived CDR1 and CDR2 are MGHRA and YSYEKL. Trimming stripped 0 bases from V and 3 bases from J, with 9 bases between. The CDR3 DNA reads TGCGCCAGCAGCCAAGACACTAGATTCTACAATGAGCAGTTCTTC. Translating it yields CASSQDTRFYNEQFF.

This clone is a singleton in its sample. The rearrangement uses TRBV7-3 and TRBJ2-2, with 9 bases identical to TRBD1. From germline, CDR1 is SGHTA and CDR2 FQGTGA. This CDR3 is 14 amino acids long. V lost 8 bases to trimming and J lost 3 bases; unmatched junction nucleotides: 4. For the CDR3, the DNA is TGTGCCAGCGCACAGGGGGCCGACACCGGGGAGCTGTTTTTT. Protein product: CASAQGADTGELFF.

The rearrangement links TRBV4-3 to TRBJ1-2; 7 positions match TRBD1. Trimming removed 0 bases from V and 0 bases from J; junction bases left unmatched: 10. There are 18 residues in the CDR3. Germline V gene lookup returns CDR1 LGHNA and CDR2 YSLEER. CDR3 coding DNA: TGCGCCAGCAGCCAAGAAGTAACGGGGACAGCCGCTAACTATGGCTACACCTTC. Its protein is CASSQEVTGTAANYGYTF.

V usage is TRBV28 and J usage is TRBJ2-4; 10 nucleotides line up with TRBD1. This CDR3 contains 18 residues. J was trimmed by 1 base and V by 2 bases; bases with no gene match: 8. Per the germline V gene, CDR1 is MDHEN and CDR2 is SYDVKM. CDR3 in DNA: TGTGCCAGCAGTTTAAGGACAGGGGGTGGATCGGCCAAAAACATTCAGTACTTC. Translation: CASSLRTGGGSAKNIQYF.

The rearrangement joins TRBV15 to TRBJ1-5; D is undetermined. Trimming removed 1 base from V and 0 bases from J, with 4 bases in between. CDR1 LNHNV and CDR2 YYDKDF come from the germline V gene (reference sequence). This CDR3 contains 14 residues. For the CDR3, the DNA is TGTGCCACCAGCAGAGTTCTTAGCAATCAGCCCCAGCATTTT. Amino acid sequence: CATSRVLSNQPQHF.

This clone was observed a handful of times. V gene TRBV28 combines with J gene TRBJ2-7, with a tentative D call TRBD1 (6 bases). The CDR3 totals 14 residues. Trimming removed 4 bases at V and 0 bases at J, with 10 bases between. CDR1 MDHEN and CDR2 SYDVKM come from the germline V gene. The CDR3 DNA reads TGTGCCAGCAGTTCGGGACAAAGCTCCTACGAGCAGTACTTC. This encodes CASSSGQSSYEQYF. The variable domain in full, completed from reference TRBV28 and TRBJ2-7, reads DVKVTQSSRYLVKRTGEKVFLECVQDMDHENMFWYRQDPGLGLRLIYFSYDVKMKEKGDIPEGYSVSREKKERFSLILESASTNQTSMYLCASSSGQSSYEQYFGPGTRLTVT.

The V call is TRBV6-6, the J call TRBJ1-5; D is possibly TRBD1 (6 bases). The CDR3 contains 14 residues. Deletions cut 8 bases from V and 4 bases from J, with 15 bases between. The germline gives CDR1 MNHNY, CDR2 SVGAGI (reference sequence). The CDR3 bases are TGTGCCAGCGGGGACACCTTGGGGAATCAGCCCCAGCATTTT. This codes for CASGDTLGNQPQHF.

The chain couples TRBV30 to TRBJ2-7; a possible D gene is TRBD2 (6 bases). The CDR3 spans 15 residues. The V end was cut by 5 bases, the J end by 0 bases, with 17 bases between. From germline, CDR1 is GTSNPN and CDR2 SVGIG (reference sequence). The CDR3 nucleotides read TGTGCCTGGGGAGGAGAAGCGGGTCCCTCCTACGAGCAGTACTTC. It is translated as CAWGGEAGPSYEQYF.

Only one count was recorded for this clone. The CDR3 loop reads CASSRAGYSGANVLTF. In DNA form, the CDR3 reads TGTGCCAGTAGTCGGGCAGGGTATTCTGGGGCCAACGTCCTGACTTTC. The chain is built from TRBV19 and TRBJ2-6, with D tentatively TRBD1 (5 bases). Trimming pared 5 bases from V and 1 base from J, leaving 12 bases between. This CDR3 region has 16 residues. Germline V CDR1 and CDR2: LNHDA, SQIVND (reference sequence).

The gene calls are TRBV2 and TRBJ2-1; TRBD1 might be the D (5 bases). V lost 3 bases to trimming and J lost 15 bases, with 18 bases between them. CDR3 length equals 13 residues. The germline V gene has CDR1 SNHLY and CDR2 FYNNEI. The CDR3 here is CASSEGGHRRRFF. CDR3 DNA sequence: TGTGCCAGCAGTGAGGGCGGACATCGACGTAGGTTCTTC.

The CDR3 sequence: CATSREGGGTGKNQPQHF. The CDR3, as DNA: TGTGCCACCAGCAGAGAGGGGGGAGGGACAGGTAAGAATCAGCCCCAGCATTTT. This rearrangement joins TRBV15 to TRBJ1-5; 8 bases line up with TRBD1. The V gene's germline CDR1 is LNHNV and CDR2 YYDKDF (reference sequence). This CDR3 has 18 amino acids. V lost 0 bases and J lost 4; bases outside the gene matches: 11.

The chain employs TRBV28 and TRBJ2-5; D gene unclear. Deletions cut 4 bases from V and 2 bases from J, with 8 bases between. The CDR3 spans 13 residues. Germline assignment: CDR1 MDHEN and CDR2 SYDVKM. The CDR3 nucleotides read TGTGCCAGCAGTTCGTTCAGACAAGAGACCCAGTACTTC. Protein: CASSSFRQETQYF.

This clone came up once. Written as DNA, the CDR3 is TGTGCCAGTCAATCATACAGGGGTAGCAATCAGCCCCAGCATTTT. It translates to CASQSYRGSNQPQHF. This rearrangement joins TRBV19 to TRBJ1-5, with 7 bases aligning to TRBD1. The V and J ends lost 8 bases and 0 bases, in that order; junction bases with no gene match: 7. This CDR3 spans 15 amino acids. The germline V gene encodes CDR1 LNHDA and CDR2 SQIVND (reference sequence).

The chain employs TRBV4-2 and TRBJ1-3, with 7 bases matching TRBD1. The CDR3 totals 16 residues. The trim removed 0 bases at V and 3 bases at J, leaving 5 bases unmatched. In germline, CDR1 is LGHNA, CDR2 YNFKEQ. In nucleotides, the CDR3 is TGTGCCAGCAGCCAAGAGACGGGACAGCTTGGAAACACCATATATTTT. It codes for CASSQETGQLGNTIYF.

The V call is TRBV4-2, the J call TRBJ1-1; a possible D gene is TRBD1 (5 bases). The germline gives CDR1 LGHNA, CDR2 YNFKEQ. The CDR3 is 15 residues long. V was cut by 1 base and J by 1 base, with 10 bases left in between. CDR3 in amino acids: CASSQAYRKNTEAFF. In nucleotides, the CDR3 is TGTGCCAGCAGCCAAGCTTACAGGAAGAACACTGAAGCTTTCTTT.

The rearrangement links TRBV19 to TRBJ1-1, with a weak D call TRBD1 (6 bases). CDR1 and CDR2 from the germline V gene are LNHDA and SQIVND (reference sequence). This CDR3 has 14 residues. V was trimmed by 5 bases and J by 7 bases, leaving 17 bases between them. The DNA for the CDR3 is TGTGCCAGTAGTCTGCAGGGGCAGGTTAATGAAGCTTTCTTT. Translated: CASSLQGQVNEAFF.

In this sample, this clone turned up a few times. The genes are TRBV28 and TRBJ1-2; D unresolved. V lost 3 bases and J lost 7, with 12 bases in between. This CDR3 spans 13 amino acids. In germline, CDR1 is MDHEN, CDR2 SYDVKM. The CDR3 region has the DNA TGTGCCAGCAGTTTTACGGGAGGAAGTGGCTACACCTTC. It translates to CASSFTGGSGYTF.